Described below is a single TCR beta chain sequence and its context. A single count supports this clonotype. The clone's antigen remains unknown. Qualities for individual bases were not recorded, and no much larger clone is one base off. Resting on one read, the evidence is weak. This sample was taken from a study of T cells in Graves' hyperthyroidism and ophthalmopathy (dated by TCRdb to the late 2010s). The study in broad terms: Peripheral blood was collected at initial diagnosis, before any treatment. TCR V-J signatures able to tell the groups apart were searched for in a discovery cohort of 100 patients, of whom 43 had Graves' ophthalmopathy and around 58 had stable Graves' hyperthyroidism. Whether ophthalmopathy could be predicted prospectively was tested in an independent validation cohort made up of about 18 hyperthyroidism patients plus 17 patients who later progressed to ophthalmopathy. The approximately 95 discovery patients were divided at random into training and test sets in a 7:3 ratio. Thyroid tissue and blood T-cell repertoires from several Graves' hyperthyroidism patients were also compared in the study. After sampling, hyperthyroidism patients received methimazole starting at 30 mg daily, and ophthalmopathy patients received high-dose intravenous methylprednisolone. The paper reports TCR Vbeta CDR3 sequencing of roughly 140 peripheral blood samples: around 45 ophthalmopathy, around 80 hyperthyroidism and approximately 17 progressor patients.

Ophthalmopathy patients had moderately to severely active disease, Clinical Activity Score of at least 3, NOSPECS grade of at least 4, and duration under 3 months. Patients with uncontrolled infections, other autoimmune diseases, pregnancy or lactation were excluded. Diagnoses were based on clinical symptoms, serum thyroxine and TRAb, thyroid ultrasound and orbital computed tomography. PBMCs were isolated from approximately 10 ml of fresh peripheral blood by Ficoll-Paque density gradient centrifugation. Total RNA was extracted using Trizol reagent, and RNA quality was assessed on an Agilent 2100 Bioanalyzer. Broader findings and caveats from the paper: No statistical method was used to fix the sample size in advance, and group allocation was not hidden from the investigators. In validation, the model predicted progression to ophthalmopathy with around 71% sensitivity and about 72% specificity, a median of about 6 months before onset. Blood samples also contained most of the expanded thyroid clonotypes (frequency above 0.001), which suggests that blood repertoires may reflect thyroid immune responses. A model built on a 13 V-J signature distinguished ophthalmopathy from stable hyperthyroidism, reaching roughly 88% sensitivity and under 84% specificity in cross-validation and 80%/75% in testing.

Amplification of TCR beta CDR3 regions was carried out from RNA transcripts. The first round of RT-PCR for the TCR CDR3 was performed with the HTBI primer set and the Qiagen OneStep RT-PCR kit. A second multiplex PCR round built the libraries, followed by size selection and purification. Paired-end sequencing of the libraries was performed with 100 bp reads on an Illumina HiSeq2000. In the authors' own workflow: SOAPnuke was used to process the raw data, with reads discarded if the reads contained adapters or uncalled bases, had a mean Phred below 15, or lacked an exact constant-primer or identifier match. COPE v1.2.5 was used to merge high-quality paired reads, and clonotypes were defined as unique nucleotide sequences. Clonotypes were aligned to IMGT TRBV, TRBD and TRBJ reference segments using MiTCR v1.1. The analysis was restricted to V-J combinations with a frequency above 0.0001, which together covered 99% to 99.2% of the repertoires. The TCS score was defined as the ratio of F50 (clonal expansion) to E x V (chaos), calculated using BLOSUM62-based TCRdist between CDR3 peptides within each V-J. Welch's t-statistics and random forest reduced roughly 530 V-J features to fewer than 15, which were used in a naive Bayes classifier (R e1071). TCRdb handled the public reads itself, with Q25 trimming in fastp and clone calling in MiXCR, and kept productive beta chains. Identical CDR3 proteins give one entry, which carries the most common genes and DNA. The V and J calls shown here were made by TCRdb, not taken from the authors' results. Here the sample has about 600,000 distinct CDR3 sequences; roughly 15% occur a single time. Of the sample, approximately 3.5% falls within the top ten clones.

The CDR3 goes from the cysteine to the phenylalanine over 14 residues. The read is trimmed to its CDR3 DNA, 42 bases read in frame from base 1. V and J are truncated by 6 bases and 2 bases respectively, leaving an intervening sequence of 14 bases. The germline V gene (reference sequence) gives CDR1 as LGHDT and CDR2 as YNNKEL. This TCR was recovered from a woman in her thirties or forties with Graves' ophthalmopathy. Sequenced: blood. Recombination connected TRBV3-1 to TRBJ2-7, with a weak D call of TRBD1 (6 bases match). For the CDR3, the sequence is CASSDTGHTYEQYF. The sequence in DNA is TGTGCCAGCAGTGATACGGGACACACCTACGAGCAGTACTTC.